The 22 T cell receptor beta chains below come from one sample, sequenced in a study of CD8 T cells in Susac syndrome. Random hexamers were used to reverse transcribe roughly 0.45 to 1 ug of RNA. TCRdb re-called the immunoSEQ multiplex PCR reads through MiXCR, storing one row per CDR3 protein. The top ten hold just over 0.5% of the sample, which has tens of thousands of distinct CDR3 sequences, 91% seen once. Sequencing used CD8+ T cells from PBMCs. The receptor set was obtained from a human donor with multiple sclerosis.

This chain joins TRBV19 and TRBJ2-1; D might be TRBD2 (5 bases). The length of the CDR3 is 15 residues. V was trimmed by 1 base and J by 1 base, leaving 8 bases between them. Germline CDR1 LNHDA, CDR2 SQIVND (reference sequence). The CDR3 protein is CASSIASGSYNEQFF. Here the CDR3 DNA reads TGTGCCAGTAGTATAGCCAGCGGTTCCTACAATGAGCAGTTCTTC.

The rearrangement links TRBV28 to TRBJ1-2; 7 bases line up with TRBD1. Germline loops: CDR1 MDHEN, CDR2 SYDVKM. The V segment lost 5 bases and the J segment 4 bases; nucleotides outside the gene matches: 4. This CDR3 region has 13 residues. CDR3 sequence (DNA): TGTGCCAGCAGTGTGACAGGGAGCTATGGCTACACCTTC. This gives the protein CASSVTGSYGYTF.

This chain links TRBV5-6 with TRBJ1-5; 12 bases align to TRBD1. Looked up from germline, CDR1 is SGHDT and CDR2 is YYEEEE. The length of the CDR3 is 15 residues. J gave up 7 bases and V 4 bases, and 6 bases lay outside the gene matches. CDR3 region: CASSPGTGGGQPQHF. For the CDR3, the DNA is TGTGCCAGCAGCCCCGGGACAGGGGGCGGACAGCCCCAGCATTTT.

The chain employs TRBV28 and TRBJ1-5; 7 bases are a match to TRBD1. This CDR3 is 14 amino acids long. Per the germline V gene, CDR1 is MDHEN and CDR2 is SYDVKM. V was pared by 5 bases and J by 4 bases, with 5 bases of the junction left unmatched. The CDR3 spells CASSPSGGNQPQHF. The DNA for the CDR3 is TGTGCCAGCAGTCCCTCAGGGGGTAATCAGCCCCAGCATTTT. The complete variable domain, with remaining parts taken from reference TRBV28 and TRBJ1-5, reads DVKVTQSSRYLVKRTGEKVFLECVQDMDHENMFWYRQDPGLGLRLIYFSYDVKMKEKGDIPEGYSVSREKKERFSLILESASTNQTSMYLCASSPSGGNQPQHFGDGTRLSIL.

V usage is TRBV7-8 and J usage is TRBJ2-7; D may be TRBD1 (5 bases). Germline V gene lookup returns CDR1 SGHVS and CDR2 FQNEAQ. V gave up 1 base and J gave up 4 bases, with 11 bases separating them. The CDR3 covers 14 residues. CDR3 in amino acids: CASSLGARVYEQYF. Here the CDR3 DNA reads TGTGCCAGCAGCTTAGGGGCCAGGGTATACGAGCAGTACTTC.

The chain employs TRBV11-2 and TRBJ1-5; possible D gene TRBD1, 6 bases. The CDR3 is made up of 15 amino acids. The germline V gene encodes CDR1 SGHAT and CDR2 FQNNGV. V dropped 5 bases and J dropped 6 bases, with 17 bases sitting between them. CDR3 nucleotides: TGTGCCAGCAGCACGGGCTCAGGGGAGGCTCAGCCCCAGCATTTT. Translation gives CASSTGSGEAQPQHF.

The chain links TRBV4-1 to TRBJ2-1; D perhaps matches TRBD2 (6 bases). Germline CDR1 reads MGHRA; CDR2 reads YSYEKL. Between the trimmed V and J ends, which lost 3 bases and 3 bases, there was a span of 12 bases. CDR3 length equals 15 residues. The CDR3 loop reads CASSQVPGDYNEQFF. The CDR3 nucleotides read TGCGCCAGCAGCCAGGTCCCGGGGGACTACAATGAGCAGTTCTTC.

The V gene is TRBV27, the J gene TRBJ2-3, with D unclear. In germline, CDR1 is MNHEY, CDR2 SMNVEV (reference sequence). Trimming shortened V by 10 bases and J by 0 bases, and 14 bases separated the two germline ends. The CDR3 totals 14 residues. Written as DNA, the CDR3 is TGTGCCATCCACGGGTGGGAAAGCACAGATACGCAGTATTTT. Protein sequence: CAIHGWESTDTQYF.

The chain carries TRBV7-3 and TRBJ2-3; a possible D gene is TRBD2 (6 bases). Per germline, CDR1 SGHTA and CDR2 FQGTGA. The length of the CDR3 is 15 residues. The V end was cut by 2 bases, the J end by 2 bases, with 11 bases between. This CDR3 is CASSLDGGITDTQYF. CDR3 bases: TGTGCCAGCAGCTTAGACGGCGGGATCACAGATACGCAGTATTTT.

The gene calls are TRBV28 and TRBJ2-2, with D perhaps matching TRBD2 (6 bases). The CDR3 has 14 amino acids. The V end was cut by 6 bases, the J end by 8 bases, with 16 bases between. Germline CDR1 and CDR2: MDHEN and SYDVKM. In DNA, the CDR3 is TGTGCCAGCAGCCCTAGGAGGGGAGGTGGGGAGCTGTTTTTT. Amino acid sequence: CASSPRRGGGELFF.

The chain is built from TRBV28 and TRBJ1-3; D remains unclear. The CDR3 spans 15 residues. V lost 6 bases, J lost 4 bases, and 16 bases lay in between. CDR1 is MDHEN, CDR2 SYDVKM, per germline. CDR3: CASSLGVSIGNTIYF. CDR3 nucleotide sequence: TGTGCCAGCAGCCTCGGGGTATCCATCGGAAACACCATATATTTT. Combining the CDR3 with reference TRBV28 and TRBJ1-3 gives the whole variable domain DVKVTQSSRYLVKRTGEKVFLECVQDMDHENMFWYRQDPGLGLRLIYFSYDVKMKEKGDIPEGYSVSREKKERFSLILESASTNQTSMYLCASSLGVSIGNTIYFGEGSWLTVV.

The chain is built from TRBV6-2 or TRBV6-3 and TRBJ2-7; 10 bases are a match to TRBD2. Germline CDR1 MNHEY, CDR2 SVGEGT. This CDR3 is 16 amino acids long. Germline trimming cut 5 bases from V and 3 bases from J; bases unmatched to any gene: 10. CDR3 sequence: CASSTILAGINYEQYF. Here the CDR3 DNA reads TGTGCCAGCAGTACCATACTAGCGGGAATAAACTACGAGCAGTACTTC.

The chain employs TRBV12-3 or TRBV12-4 and TRBJ1-3; weak D call: TRBD1 (6 bases). CDR3 length: 14 residues. The V and J ends lost 3 bases and 4 bases respectively, with 10 bases between them. CDR3 protein: CASSLWGPGNTIYF. In DNA form, the CDR3 reads TGTGCCAGCAGTTTGTGGGGGCCCGGAAACACCATATATTTT.

J is TRBJ2-1 and V is TRBV7-6, with 9 bases identical to TRBD2. The CDR3 extends over 17 amino acids. CDR1 and CDR2 from the germline V gene are SGHVS and FNYEAQ. The V gene end was trimmed by 3 bases and the J gene end by 5 bases; junction bases not matched to a gene: 11. This CDR3 reads CASSLWTSDTMNNEQFF. For the CDR3, the DNA is TGTGCCAGCAGCTTGTGGACTAGCGATACTATGAACAATGAGCAGTTCTTC.

The rearrangement links TRBV12-3 or TRBV12-4 to TRBJ2-2; tentatively, D is TRBD1 (6 bases). The CDR3 runs 12 residues. Trimming removed 8 bases at V and 6 bases at J, with 10 bases between. CDR3 nucleotides: TGTGCCAGCGCAGGGGTCCCCGGGGAGCTGTTTTTT. Protein sequence: CASAGVPGELFF.

The chain carries TRBV3-1 and TRBJ2-5; D is unclear. The CDR3 consists of 12 residues. CDR1 and CDR2 (germline): LGHDT, YNNKEL (reference sequence). The V end lost 3 bases, the J end lost 10 bases, and 12 bases lay between the germline ends. Here the CDR3 DNA reads TGTGCCAGCAGCCAGATGTCAGAGGACCAGTACTTC. Translating gives CASSQMSEDQYF.

The rearrangement joins TRBV7-8 to TRBJ1-2; D uncertain. V lost 3 bases to trimming and J lost 10 bases, with 12 bases between them. The CDR3 loop spans 12 amino acids. The germline V gene has CDR1 SGHVS and CDR2 FQNEAQ. The DNA for the CDR3 is TGTGCCAGCAGCTTTGATGCCGGCGACTACACCTTC. As protein: CASSFDAGDYTF.

The V and J genes are TRBV24-1 and TRBJ1-5, with D unclear. CDR1 is KGHDR and CDR2 is SFDVKD in the germline V gene. The CDR3 is 16 residues long. V lost 3 bases and J lost 4, with 15 bases in between. Here the CDR3 reads CATSDTREPRNQPQHF. In DNA, the CDR3 is TGTGCCACCAGTGATACCCGCGAGCCCCGGAATCAGCCCCAGCATTTT.

This sequence joins TRBV28 and TRBJ1-5; no clear D. Germline values: CDR1 MDHEN, CDR2 SYDVKM. V was clipped by 5 bases and J by 2 bases, with 13 bases between them. This CDR3 is built from 15 residues. The CDR3 is CASSPRRLGNQPQHF. The CDR3, as DNA: TGTGCCAGCAGTCCTCGGAGGCTCGGCAATCAGCCCCAGCATTTT.

This chain uses TRBV2 with TRBJ1-1, with 11 bases identical to TRBD1. The CDR3 contains 15 residues. Germline V lookup: CDR1 SNHLY, CDR2 FYNNEI. Germline trimming cut 6 bases from V and 4 bases from J; bases unmatched to any gene: 7. This CDR3 is CASRGQGVKGTEAFF. The CDR3 bases are TGTGCCAGCAGGGGACAGGGGGTTAAGGGCACTGAAGCTTTCTTT. The variable domain in full, completed from reference TRBV2 and TRBJ1-1, reads EPEVTQTPSHQVTQMGQEVILRCVPISNHLYFYWYRQILGQKVEFLVSFYNNEISEKSEIFDDQFSVERPDGSNFTLKIRSTKLEDSAMYFCASRGQGVKGTEAFFGQGTRLTVV.

The genes are TRBV18 and TRBJ2-7, with 12 bases lining up with TRBD2. There are 14 residues in the CDR3. Per germline, CDR1 KGHSH and CDR2 LQKENI. Germline trimming cut 5 bases from V and 2 bases from J; bases unmatched to any gene: 1. The CDR3 nucleotides are TGTGCCAGCTCATCTAGCGGGGGGGCCTACGAGCAGTACTTC. Its translation: CASSSSGGAYEQYF.

V usage is TRBV5-4 and J usage is TRBJ1-1, with TRBD1 identical over 7 bases. The CDR3 loop spans 15 amino acids. V was pared by 6 bases and J by 1 base, with 9 bases of the junction left unmatched. The germline gives CDR1 SGHNT, CDR2 YYREEE (reference sequence). This chain's CDR3 is CASTNRGGENTEAFF. In nucleotides, the CDR3 is TGTGCCAGCACAAACAGGGGTGGTGAGAACACTGAAGCTTTCTTT. Based on the CDR3 plus reference TRBV5-4 and TRBJ1-1, the full variable domain is ETGVTQSPTHLIKTRGQQVTLRCSSQSGHNTVSWYQQALGQGPQFIFQYYREEENGRGNFPPRFSGLQFPNYSSELNVNALELDDSALYLCASTNRGGENTEAFFGQGTRLTVV.